This T cell receptor (beta chain) was profiled in a study of identical twins. General study points: The models gave estimates that fell short of the out-of-frame TCR alpha sharing seen in monozygotic twins. Sequences that were beta out-of-frame showed weaker excess twin sharing. The same donors were not followed; conclusions instead depended on cross-sectional statistical analysis.

This clonotype has more than one count but fewer than ten. Its antigen is not identified. Sequence at one end of the junction differs from germline and may be a read error. TCRdb re-derived calls from the 5' RACE reads in MiXCR, one entry per CDR3 protein. The sample includes approximately 1.8 million distinct CDR3 sequences, 32% of them seen just once. Germline V gene lookup returns CDR1 MNHEY and CDR2 SVGEGT. There are 16 residues in the CDR3. Source material: cord blood. J is TRBJ2-1 and V is TRBV6-2 or TRBV6-3, with 7 positions matching TRBD2. This TCR was sampled from a newborn girl in good health. CDR3 amino acids: CASSYLGLTSYNEQYF. In nucleotides, the CDR3 is TGTGCCAGCAGTTACTTGGGACTAACTTCCTACAATGAGCAGTACTTT.